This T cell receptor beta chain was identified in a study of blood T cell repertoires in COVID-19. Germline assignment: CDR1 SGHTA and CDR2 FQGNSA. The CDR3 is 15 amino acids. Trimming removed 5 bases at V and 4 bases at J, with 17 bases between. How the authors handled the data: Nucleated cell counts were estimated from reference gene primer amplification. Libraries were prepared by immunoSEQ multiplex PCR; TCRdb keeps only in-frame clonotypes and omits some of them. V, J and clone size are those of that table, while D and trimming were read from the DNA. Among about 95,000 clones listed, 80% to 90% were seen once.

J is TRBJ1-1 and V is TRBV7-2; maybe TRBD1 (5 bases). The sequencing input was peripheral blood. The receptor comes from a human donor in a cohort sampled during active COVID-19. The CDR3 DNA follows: TGTGCCAGCAGCGTACAAAGTGGAAGGGGCACTGAAGCTTTCTTT. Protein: CASSVQSGRGTEAFF.